This is a list of T cell receptor beta chains from one sample in a study of cytomegalovirus exposure and HLA in healthy donors. Libraries were prepared by immunoSEQ multiplex PCR; TCRdb keeps only in-frame clonotypes and omits some of them. This table has 90,000 to 100,000 clones, approximately 93% appearing once. The specimen was PBMCs. Source of these receptors: a woman under 40 in good health and CMV-seropositive. Each CDR3 is given with its conserved first and last residue. The D gene is left open where the match is weak. Some rows have no size entry. The others give once, few or many, or a class for an expanded clone.

>TRBD2|TRBV6-1|15|TRBJ2-3|once
TGTGCCAGCAGTGCGGGAGGTCCAAGCACAGATACGCAGTATTTT
CASSAGGPSTDTQYF
>-|TRBV5-1|12|TRBJ2-5|once
TGCGCCAGCAGCTTGGCCAGGGAGACCCAGTACTTC
CASSLARETQYF
>-|TRBV4-3|15|TRBJ2-3|-
TGCGCCAGCAGCCAATACTTCTATGGGCGCGATACGCAGTATTTT
CASSQYFYGRDTQYF
>-|TRBV5-1|13|TRBJ2-7|-
TGCGCCAGCAGCTTGAATCGGGGGTACGAGCAGTACTTC
CASSLNRGYEQYF
>TRBD1|TRBV6-5|16|TRBJ1-1|-
TGTGCCAGCAGTTCACTACTCCGACAGGGGGCCTCTGAAGCTTTCTTT
CASSSLLRQGASEAFF
>TRBD1|TRBV9|16|TRBJ2-7|-
TGTGCCAGCAGCGTAGGGGTCGGGACAGGGGATTACGAGCAGTACTTC
CASSVGVGTGDYEQYF
>TRBD1|TRBV10-3|15|TRBJ2-2|-
TGTGCCATCAAGGGGGGACAGGGAGGCACCGGGGAGCTGTTTTTT
CAIKGGQGGTGELFF
>-|TRBV7-6|15|TRBJ2-2|-
TGTGCCAGCAGTCACGGGTTAGGGGACACCGGGGAGCTGTTTTTT
CASSHGLGDTGELFF
>TRBD1|TRBV9|14|TRBJ1-4|-
TGTGCCAGCAGCGTAGGAAACAGGGGCGAAAAACTGTTTTTT
CASSVGNRGEKLFF
>TRBD2|TRBV9|15|TRBJ2-3|-
TGTGCCAGCAGCGTAGCTGCGGGGAGGGCTGATACGCAGTATTTT
CASSVAAGRADTQYF
>-|TRBV15|11|TRBJ1-3|-
TGTGCCACCAGCAGAGAAGACAGTATATATTTT
CATSREDSIYF
>-|TRBV2|13|TRBJ2-1|-
TGTGCCAGCAGTGAAGCCTACGACAATGAGCAGTTCTTC
CASSEAYDNEQFF
>-|TRBV28|15|TRBJ1-2|-
TGTGCCAGCAGTTTATACGAGGGGGAAAGAAATGGCTACACCTTC
CASSLYEGERNGYTF
>TRBD2|TRBV6-6|13|TRBJ2-1|-
TGTGCCAGCATGACTAGCGACTACAATGAGCAGTTCTTC
CASMTSDYNEQFF
>-|TRBV6-4|15|TRBJ2-2|-
TGTGCCAGCAGTCCTAGGCCTTACGGGGCCGGGGAGCTGTTTTTT
CASSPRPYGAGELFF
>-|TRBV27|17|TRBJ2-1|-
TGTGCCAGCAGTCTTGGCGGAGGCCCCCCACATTACAATGAGCAGTTCTTC
CASSLGGGPPHYNEQFF
>-|TRBV4-3|16|TRBJ1-2|-
TGCGCCAGCAGCCAAGATGCCGGAGGGCTTAACTATGGCTACACCTTC
CASSQDAGGLNYGYTF
>TRBD1|TRBV7-3|19|TRBJ2-2|-
TGTGCCAGCAGCTTAATGGCGGGGAACAGGGGGCAGAACACCGGGGAGCTGTTTTTT
CASSLMAGNRGQNTGELFF
>-|TRBV19|14|TRBJ2-3|once
TGTGCCAGTAGTACTACAGTTGGCCCAGATACGCAGTATTTT
CASSTTVGPDTQYF
>-|TRBV11-3|16|TRBJ1-4|-
TGTGCCAGCAGCTTAGGAGGGATCGCAACTAATGAAAAACTGTTTTTT
CASSLGGIATNEKLFF
>TRBD2|TRBV5-5|18|TRBJ2-1|-
TGTGCCAGCAGCTCCTCGGTACTAGCGGGAGGGCCAGAGAATGAGCAGTTCTTC
CASSSSVLAGGPENEQFF
>TRBD1|TRBV18|14|TRBJ1-4|-
TGTGCCAGCTCGCGGACAGGGGTAGTCGAAAAACTGTTTTTT
CASSRTGVVEKLFF
>-|TRBV27|15|TRBJ1-4|-
TGTGCCAGCAGTGGACGCGAGGAGGCAAATGAAAAACTGTTTTTT
CASSGREEANEKLFF
>-|TRBV4-3|15|TRBJ1-4|-
TGCGCCAGCAGCCAAGAAGTGGGGGCTAAGGTGAAACTGTTTTTT
CASSQEVGAKVKLFF
>TRBD1|TRBV4-3|15|TRBJ2-7|-
TGCGCCAGCAGCCAAGGCTGGGACAGTCGCTACGAGCAGTACTTC
CASSQGWDSRYEQYF
>TRBD2|TRBV28|13|TRBJ2-7|-
TGTGCCAGCAGTTGGGGGGGACTTTACGAGCAGTACTTC
CASSWGGLYEQYF
>TRBD1|TRBV5-6|15|TRBJ1-1|-
TGTGCCAGCAGCTTGTCAGGGGCAGGGGGCACTGAAGCTTTCTTT
CASSLSGAGGTEAFF
>-|TRBV15|16|TRBJ2-5|-
TGTGCCACCAGCAGAGAGAGGGGGGGGTTCCAAGAGACCCAGTACTTC
CATSRERGGFQETQYF
>TRBD1|TRBV5-4|15|TRBJ2-3|-
TGTGCCAGCAGCTTGGAACACGACAGGGGAGGTACGCAGTATTTT
CASSLEHDRGGTQYF
>-|TRBV7-2|15|TRBJ1-4|-
TGTGCCAGCAGTCAGAATCAGGGGCCTAATGAAAAACTGTTTTTT
CASSQNQGPNEKLFF
>-|TRBV9|13|TRBJ1-1|-
TGTGCCAGCAGCGCAATACAGGGAACTGAAGCTTTCTTT
CASSAIQGTEAFF
>TRBD2|TRBV4-1|15|TRBJ2-7|-
TGCGCCAGCAGCCAACTAGCGGGAGGAACCTACGAGCAGTACTTC
CASSQLAGGTYEQYF
>-|TRBV5-4|15|TRBJ1-1|-
TGTGCCAGTCGTACCTGGGGCCGACGGGTTGAGGAAGCTTTCTTT
CASRTWGRRVEEAFF
>TRBD1|TRBV29-1|14|TRBJ2-7|-
TGCAGCGTTTCGGGGACAGGATTTCCCTACGAGCAGTACTTC
CSVSGTGFPYEQYF
>TRBD1|TRBV30|14|TRBJ2-7|-
TGTGCCTGGAGGCCACAGGGGGCTAGGAACGAGCAGTACTTC
CAWRPQGARNEQYF
>TRBD2|TRBV29-1|15|TRBJ2-5|-
TGCAGCGTTGACTGCGGGAGGGAAGAGGAAGAGACCCAGTACTTC
CSVDCGREEEETQYF
>-|TRBV30|11|TRBJ1-5|-
TGTGCCTGGAGCGTGGGGGGGCCCCAGCATTTT
CAWSVGGPQHF
>TRBD2|TRBV7-8|17|TRBJ2-7|once
TGTGCCAGCAGCTTAGGTAGCGGGAGGATGCCAATCTACGAGCAGTACTTC
CASSLGSGRMPIYEQYF
>-|TRBV10-2|13|TRBJ2-3|once
TGCGCCAGTACTAGCACTAGCACAGATACGCAGTATTTT
CASTSTSTDTQYF
>TRBD1|TRBV5-5|14|TRBJ2-7|once
TGTGCCAGCAGTACGGACAGGGGGCTGTACGAGCAGTACTTC
CASSTDRGLYEQYF
>-|TRBV6-5|14|TRBJ2-7|-
TGTGCCAGCAGTTTCCGGGGGAACTCCTACGAGCAGTACTTC
CASSFRGNSYEQYF
>-|TRBV18|13|TRBJ2-4|-
TGTGCCAGCTCTCGCGACAGGGGAGGGATTCAGTACTTC
CASSRDRGGIQYF
>TRBD1|TRBV9|16|TRBJ2-3|-
TGTGCCAGCAGCGTCACAGGGGGCCAAAGCACAGATACGCAGTATTTT
CASSVTGGQSTDTQYF
>TRBD1|TRBV19|14|TRBJ2-7|-
TGTGCCAGTAGCATTCGAGGACACAGGGGCGAGCAGTACTTC
CASSIRGHRGEQYF
>TRBD1|TRBV5-6|14|TRBJ2-5|-
TGCGCCAGCAGCCCCGACAGGGGCCGGGAGACCCAGTACTTC
CASSPDRGRETQYF
>TRBD2|TRBV11-2|18|TRBJ2-5|-
TGTGCCAGCAGCTTAGATCGCGCGACTAGCGGGAGTTCGGAGACCCAGTACTTC
CASSLDRATSGSSETQYF
>TRBD1|TRBV5-1|18|TRBJ2-2|-
TGCGCCAGCAGCCTGGGCCCCACCGGGACAGGGAGGACCGGGGAGCTGTTTTTT
CASSLGPTGTGRTGELFF